Sequencing of this TCR beta chain was carried out in a study of T cell changes during pregnancy in multiple sclerosis. The sample holds one count of this clone. The method was immunoSEQ multiplex PCR; TCRdb's version includes in-frame clones alone and lacks a portion of them. The profile shows about 51,000 clones, approximately 94% of them singletons. The CDR3 totals 13 residues. Germline assignment: CDR1 SGDLS and CDR2 YYNGEE. Trimming took off 4 bases at V and 9 bases at J, with 16 bases between the two ends. The source of this sequence is a female donor with multiple sclerosis, enrolled in a pregnancy study. The starting material was CD4+ T cells from peripheral blood mononuclear cells, obtained in the second trimester of pregnancy. The J gene is TRBJ1-2, the V gene TRBV9, with D unresolved. The CDR3 coding sequence is TGTGCCAGCAGCTCCTCGGGAGGGCGTAGCTACACCTTC. This gives the protein CASSSSGGRSYTF.